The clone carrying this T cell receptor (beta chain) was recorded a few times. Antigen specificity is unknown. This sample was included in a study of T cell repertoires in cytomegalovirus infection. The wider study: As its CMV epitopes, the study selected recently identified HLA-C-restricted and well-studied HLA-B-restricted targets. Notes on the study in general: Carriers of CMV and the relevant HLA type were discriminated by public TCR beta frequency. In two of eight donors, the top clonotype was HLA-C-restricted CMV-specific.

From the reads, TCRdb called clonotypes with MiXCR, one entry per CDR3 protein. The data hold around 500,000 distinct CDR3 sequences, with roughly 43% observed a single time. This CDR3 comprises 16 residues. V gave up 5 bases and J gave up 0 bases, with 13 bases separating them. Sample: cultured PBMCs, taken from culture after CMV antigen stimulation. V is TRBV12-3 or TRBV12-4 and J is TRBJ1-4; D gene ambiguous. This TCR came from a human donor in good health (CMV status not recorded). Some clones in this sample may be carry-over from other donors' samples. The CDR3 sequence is CASSIMGFTTNEKLFF. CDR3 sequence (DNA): TGTGCCAGCAGTATTATGGGGTTTACAACTAATGAAAAACTGTTTTTT.